This T cell receptor (beta chain) stems from a study of T cell responses to AZD1222 COVID-19 vaccine. Study-wide results and caveats: Spike as a whole was targeted by vaccine-associated CD4 TCRs, dominant at 160-218 and 743-854. It should be noted that donors were predominantly white British and more often female, and clonal diversity was possibly underestimated.

Some clones are missing from TCRdb's copy, which holds only in-frame ones; the method was immunoSEQ multiplex PCR. The sample lists around 100,000 clones, about 90% occurring once. As to this clone: Its target is unknown.

Germline CDR1 SGHTA, CDR2 FQGNSA. This CDR3 is built from 15 residues. Between the trimmed V and J ends, which lost 2 bases and 5 bases, there was a span of 10 bases. This chain connects TRBV7-2 to TRBJ1-6; D is ambiguous. The sequence was obtained from an adult in good health. The sample consisted of peripheral blood, taken on day 0 of AZD1222 vaccination. The CDR3 is CASSLQRTNNSPLHF. CDR3 in DNA: TGTGCCAGCAGCTTACAGCGGACGAATAATTCACCCCTCCACTTT.